Listed below are T cell receptor beta chains from one sample, sequenced in a study of PD-1 blockade in classical Hodgkin lymphoma. Sequenced by immunoSEQ multiplex PCR; TCRdb stores in-frame clones only, minus some. Of roughly 140,000 clones in the sample, around 84% were seen once. Sample: peripheral blood mononuclear cells (PBMCs), taken before the second cycle of nivolumab. The receptors shown here come from a human donor with classical Hodgkin lymphoma. The CDR3 runs from the conserved cysteine through the conserved F or W. The D gene is left open where the match is weak. Size is omitted from some rows. Given values are once, few, many or a class for expanded clones.

d_gene,v_gene,j_gene,abundance,CDR3aa,CDR3nt
TRBD1,TRBV27,TRBJ2-7,.,CASSLMGTGTEEQYF,TGTGCCAGCAGCCTAATGGGGACAGGGACGGAGGAGCAGTACTTC
.,TRBV6-5,TRBJ1-2,.,CASSYVARGGYGYTF,TGTGCCAGCAGTTACGTCGCCAGGGGTGGCTATGGCTACACCTTC
.,TRBV7-8,TRBJ2-3,.,CASSLMGGTTDTQYF,TGTGCCAGCAGCTTAATGGGAGGTACGACAGATACGCAGTATTTT
.,TRBV2,TRBJ2-3,few,CASTERYGTTTVPDTQYF,TGTGCCAGCACCGAACGTTATGGGACCACAACCGTCCCAGATACGCAGTATTTT
.,TRBV18,TRBJ2-7,.,CASSPMPAISSYEQYF,TGTGCCAGCTCACCGATGCCAGCGATTAGCTCCTACGAGCAGTACTTC
.,TRBV5-1,TRBJ2-1,few,CASSFKGRSSYNEQFF,TGCGCCAGCAGCTTCAAGGGGCGAAGCTCCTACAATGAGCAGTTCTTC
.,TRBV27,TRBJ2-7,.,CASSLWAAGTYEQYF,TGTGCCAGCAGTTTATGGGCAGCCGGAACCTACGAGCAGTACTTC
.,TRBV11-2,TRBJ2-5,.,CASSPQGRETQYF,TGTGCCAGCAGCCCCCAGGGTCGGGAGACCCAGTACTTC
.,TRBV6-6,TRBJ2-5,.,CASSVPLIMIQETQYF,TGTGCCAGCAGTGTCCCCTTAATCATGATCCAAGAGACCCAGTACTTC
.,TRBV5-1,TRBJ1-4,.,CASSQGPNEKLFF,TGCGCCAGCAGCCAAGGCCCTAATGAAAAACTGTTTTTT
.,TRBV18,TRBJ1-4,.,CASSPLQGREKLFF,TGTGCCAGCTCACCATTGCAGGGGAGAGAAAAACTGTTTTTT
.,TRBV7-9,TRBJ1-2,.,CASSLAWDYGYTF,TGTGCCAGCAGCTTAGCTTGGGACTATGGCTACACCTTC
.,TRBV21-1,TRBJ2-1,.,CASSKEGLAGGHNEQFF,TGTGCCAGCAGCAAAGAGGGACTAGCGGGGGGGCACAATGAGCAGTTCTTC
TRBD2,TRBV9,TRBJ2-1,few,CASSRGGLAGVWDNEQFF,TGTGCCAGCAGCCGTGGAGGGCTAGCGGGAGTTTGGGACAATGAGCAGTTCTTC
.,TRBV10-3,TRBJ1-5,.,CAISEYIGNQPQHF,TGTGCCATCAGTGAGTATATAGGGAATCAGCCCCAGCATTTT
.,TRBV18,TRBJ2-1,.,CASSPIGRDKQFF,TGTGCCAGCTCACCAATTGGGCGGGATAAGCAGTTCTTC
.,TRBV5-4,TRBJ1-4,.,CASSDGTDPEKLFF,TGTGCCAGCAGTGACGGGACTGACCCTGAAAAACTGTTTTTT
.,TRBV7-9,TRBJ1-2,.,CASSPPWRVGYTF,TGTGCCAGCAGCCCCCCATGGAGGGTTGGCTACACCTTC
TRBD1,TRBV5-1,TRBJ1-4,.,CASSHSRTGYGEKLFF,TGCGCCAGCAGCCATTCCCGGACAGGGTACGGTGAAAAACTGTTTTTT
.,TRBV15,TRBJ1-5,.,CATSRGSADSNQPQHF,TGTGCCACCAGCAGAGGGTCGGCAGATAGCAATCAGCCCCAGCATTTT
.,TRBV13,TRBJ1-2,few,CASGQGGGYGYTF,TGTGCCAGCGGTCAGGGCGGGGGCTATGGCTACACCTTC
TRBD1,TRBV6-6,TRBJ1-2,.,CASSSPGQGEGGYTF,TGTGCCAGCAGTTCCCCGGGACAGGGCGAGGGTGGCTACACCTTC
TRBD2,TRBV18,TRBJ2-3,.,CASSPAGGTDTQYF,TGTGCCAGCTCACCAGCGGGGGGGACAGATACGCAGTATTTT
.,TRBV4-1,TRBJ1-1,.,CASSQPGTGNTEAFF,TGCGCCAGCAGCCAGCCCGGGACGGGGAACACTGAAGCTTTCTTT
.,TRBV5-1,TRBJ2-3,.,CASRTGQGTDTQYF,TGCGCCAGCAGGACGGGACAAGGCACAGATACGCAGTATTTT